This T cell receptor (beta chain) was recorded in a study of identical twins. Study results and limitations: Conclusions were drawn cross-sectionally by statistical analysis, without following the same donors. The authors noted that invariant MAIT and iNKT cells could partly confound zero-insertion analyses.

TCRdb reprocessed the 5' RACE reads via MiXCR and lists one record per CDR3 protein. The table has around 1.7 million distinct CDR3 sequences, around a third seen once. Only healthy Caucasians were enrolled as donors. There are 16 residues in the CDR3. The germline V gene has CDR1 SQVTM and CDR2 ANQGSEA. Germline trimming cut 2 bases from V and 11 bases from J; bases unmatched to any gene: 13. This clonotype was detected a few times. Its antigen is currently unknown. The sequenced sample was cord blood. This receptor was identified in a newborn girl in good health. This chain joins TRBV29-1 and TRBJ2-5; 14 positions agree with TRBD2. This chain's CDR3 is CSVERTSGRIINEQYF. The DNA of the CDR3 is TGCAGCGTTGAACGGACTAGCGGGAGGATCATCAATGAGCAGTACTTC.